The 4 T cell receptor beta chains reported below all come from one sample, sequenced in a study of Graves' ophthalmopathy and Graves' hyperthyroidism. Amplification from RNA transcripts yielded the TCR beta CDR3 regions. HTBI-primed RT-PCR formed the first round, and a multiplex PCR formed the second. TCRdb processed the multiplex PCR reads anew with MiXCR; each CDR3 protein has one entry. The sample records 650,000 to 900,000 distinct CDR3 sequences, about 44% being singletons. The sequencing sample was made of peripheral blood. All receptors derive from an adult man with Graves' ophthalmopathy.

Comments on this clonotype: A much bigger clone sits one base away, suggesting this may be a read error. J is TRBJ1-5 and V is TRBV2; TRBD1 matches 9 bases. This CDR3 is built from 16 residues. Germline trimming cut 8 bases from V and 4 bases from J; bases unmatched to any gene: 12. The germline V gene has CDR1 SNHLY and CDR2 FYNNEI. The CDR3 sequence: CASGPGQGLANQPQHF. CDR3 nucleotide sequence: TGTGCCAGCGGGCCGGGACAGGGTTTAGCAAATCAGCCCCAGCATTTT.

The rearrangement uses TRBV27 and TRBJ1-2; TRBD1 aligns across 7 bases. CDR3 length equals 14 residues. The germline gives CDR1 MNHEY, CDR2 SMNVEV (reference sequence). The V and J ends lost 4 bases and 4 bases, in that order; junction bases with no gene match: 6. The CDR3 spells CASSSGTDVYGYTF. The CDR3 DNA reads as TGTGCCAGCAGTTCCGGGACAGACGTCTATGGCTACACCTTC.

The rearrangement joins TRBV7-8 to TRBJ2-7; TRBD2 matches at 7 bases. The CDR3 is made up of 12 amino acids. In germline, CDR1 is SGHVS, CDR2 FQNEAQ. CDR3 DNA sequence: TGTGCTGGGGGGACTAACTCCTACGAGCAGTACTTC. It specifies CAGGTNSYEQYF.

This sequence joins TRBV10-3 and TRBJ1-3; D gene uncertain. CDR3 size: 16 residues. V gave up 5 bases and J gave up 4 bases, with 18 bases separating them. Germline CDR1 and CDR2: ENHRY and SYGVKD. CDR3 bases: TGTGCCATCAGTCCCCCTCCCGGGCAAGGAGGAAACACCATATATTTT. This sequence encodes CAISPPPGQGGNTIYF.